The entry below describes one T cell receptor beta chain. Antigen: not known. The data stem from a study of T cells in tuberculosis. Study results and caveats: Active tuberculosis patients had shorter CDR3-alpha; the beta difference was nonsignificant. GMM-specific TCRs were nearer to active tuberculosis alpha repertoires, suggesting expansion.

TCRdb's copy holds only in-frame clones and misses some; the assay was immunoSEQ multiplex PCR. The sample holds approximately 30,000 clones; roughly 90% are singletons and the top ten take 2% to 2.5%. Trimming cost V 5 bases and J 5 bases; bases outside gene matches: 8. Germline V gives CDR1 SGHAT, CDR2 FQDESV (reference sequence). The CDR3 has 16 amino acids. The V and J genes are TRBV11-1 and TRBJ2-5; 13 nucleotides match TRBD2. The receptor was isolated from a donor between 10 and 35 years old with latent tuberculosis or without tuberculosis infection. The sample was PBMCs. This CDR3 reads CASSPGLAGVWETQYF. As DNA, the CDR3 is TGTGCCAGCAGCCCAGGACTAGCGGGAGTATGGGAGACCCAGTACTTC. Full variable domain (missing parts from reference TRBV11-1 and TRBJ2-5): EAEVAQSPRYKITEKSQAVAFWCDPISGHATLYWYRQILGQGPELLVQFQDESVVDDSQLPKDRFSAERLKGVDSTLKIQPAELGDSAMYLCASSPGLAGVWETQYFGPGTRLLVL.